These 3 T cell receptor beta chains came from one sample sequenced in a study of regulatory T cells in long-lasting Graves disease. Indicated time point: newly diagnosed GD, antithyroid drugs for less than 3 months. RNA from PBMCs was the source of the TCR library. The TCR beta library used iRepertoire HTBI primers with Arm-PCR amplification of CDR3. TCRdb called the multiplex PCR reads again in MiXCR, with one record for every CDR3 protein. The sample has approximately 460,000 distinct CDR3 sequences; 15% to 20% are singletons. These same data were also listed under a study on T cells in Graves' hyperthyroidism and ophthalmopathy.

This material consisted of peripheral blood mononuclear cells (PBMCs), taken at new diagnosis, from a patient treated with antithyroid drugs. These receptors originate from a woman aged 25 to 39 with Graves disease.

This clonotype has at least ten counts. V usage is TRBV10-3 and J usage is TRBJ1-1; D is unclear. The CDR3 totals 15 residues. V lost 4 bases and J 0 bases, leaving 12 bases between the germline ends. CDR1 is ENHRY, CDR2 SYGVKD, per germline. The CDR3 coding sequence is TGTGCCATCAGTGGTGGCGACCTTTTGAACACTGAAGCTTTCTTT. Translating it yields CAISGGDLLNTEAFF.

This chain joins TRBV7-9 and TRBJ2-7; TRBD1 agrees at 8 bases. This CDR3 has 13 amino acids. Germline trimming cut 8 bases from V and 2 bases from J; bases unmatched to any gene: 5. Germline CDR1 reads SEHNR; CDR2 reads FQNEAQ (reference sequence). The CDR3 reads CASQRTGTYEQYF. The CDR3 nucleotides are TGTGCCAGCCAACGGACAGGGACCTACGAGCAGTACTTC.

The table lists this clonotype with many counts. DNA of the CDR3: TGCGCCAGCAGCTTGGGAGCAGGTATGAACACTGAAGCTTTCTTT. Encoded protein: CASSLGAGMNTEAFF. J is TRBJ1-1 and V is TRBV5-1; D call uncertain. CDR3 length: 15 amino acids. With 0 bases removed from V and 0 bases from J, the gap between germline ends came to 9 bases. Germline CDR1 is SGHRS and CDR2 is YFSETQ.